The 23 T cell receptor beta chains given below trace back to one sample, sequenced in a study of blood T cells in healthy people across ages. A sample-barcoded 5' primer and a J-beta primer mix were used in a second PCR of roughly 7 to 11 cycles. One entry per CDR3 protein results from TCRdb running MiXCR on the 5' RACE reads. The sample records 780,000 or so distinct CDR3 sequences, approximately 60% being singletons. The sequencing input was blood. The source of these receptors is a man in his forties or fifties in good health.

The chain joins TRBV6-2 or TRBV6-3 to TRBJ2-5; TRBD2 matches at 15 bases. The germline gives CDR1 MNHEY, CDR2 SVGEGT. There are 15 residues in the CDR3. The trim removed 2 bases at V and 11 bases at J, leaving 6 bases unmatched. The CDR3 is CASSYPGLAGGQQYF. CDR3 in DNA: TGTGCCAGCAGTTACCCGGGACTAGCGGGAGGCCAGCAGTACTTC.

This chain's CDR3 is CASSLRTNYGYTF. The CDR3 DNA sequence: TGTGCCAGCAGTTTACGGACTAACTATGGCTACACCTTC. This sequence joins TRBV12-3 or TRBV12-4 and TRBJ1-2; D gene unclear. CDR3 size: 13 residues. The V and J ends lost 2 bases and 0 bases respectively, with 4 bases between them.

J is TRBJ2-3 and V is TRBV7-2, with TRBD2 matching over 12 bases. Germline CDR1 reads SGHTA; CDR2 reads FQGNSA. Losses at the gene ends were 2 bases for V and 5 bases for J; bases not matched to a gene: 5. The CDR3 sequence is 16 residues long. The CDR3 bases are TGTGCCAGCAGCTTACATGGGACTAGCGGGCTAGATACGCAGTATTTT. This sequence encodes CASSLHGTSGLDTQYF.

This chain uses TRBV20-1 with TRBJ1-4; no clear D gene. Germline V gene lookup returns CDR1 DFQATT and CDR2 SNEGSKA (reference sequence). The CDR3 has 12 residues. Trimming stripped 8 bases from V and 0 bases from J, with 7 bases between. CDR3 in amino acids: CSLSATNEKLFF. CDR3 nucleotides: TGCAGTTTGAGTGCAACTAATGAAAAACTGTTTTTT.

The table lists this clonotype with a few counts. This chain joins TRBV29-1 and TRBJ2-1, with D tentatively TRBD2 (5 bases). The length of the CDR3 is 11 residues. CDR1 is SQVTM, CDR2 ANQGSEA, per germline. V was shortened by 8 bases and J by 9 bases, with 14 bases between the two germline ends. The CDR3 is CSSRLGVEQFF. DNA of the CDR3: TGCAGCTCACGACTGGGAGTTGAGCAGTTCTTC.

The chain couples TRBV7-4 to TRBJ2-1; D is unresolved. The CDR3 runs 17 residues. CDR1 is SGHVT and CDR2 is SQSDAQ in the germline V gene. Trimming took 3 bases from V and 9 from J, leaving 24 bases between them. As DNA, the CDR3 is TGTGCCAGCAGCTTGAGTTACTGGATATATAAGGTCGTTGAGCAGTTCTTC. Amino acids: CASSLSYWIYKVVEQFF.

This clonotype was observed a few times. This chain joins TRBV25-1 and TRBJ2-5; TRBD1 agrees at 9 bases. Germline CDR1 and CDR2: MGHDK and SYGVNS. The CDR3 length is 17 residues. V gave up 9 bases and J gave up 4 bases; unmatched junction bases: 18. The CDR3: CASLSSGTGWGGETQYF. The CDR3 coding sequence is TGTGCCAGTCTCTCTTCCGGGACAGGGTGGGGAGGAGAGACCCAGTACTTC.

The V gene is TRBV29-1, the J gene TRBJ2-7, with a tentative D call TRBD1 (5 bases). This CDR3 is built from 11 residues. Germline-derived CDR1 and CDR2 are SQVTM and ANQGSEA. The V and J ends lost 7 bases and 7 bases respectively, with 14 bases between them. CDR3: CSGRWGNEQYF. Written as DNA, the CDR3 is TGCAGCGGGCGTTGGGGCAATGAGCAGTACTTC.

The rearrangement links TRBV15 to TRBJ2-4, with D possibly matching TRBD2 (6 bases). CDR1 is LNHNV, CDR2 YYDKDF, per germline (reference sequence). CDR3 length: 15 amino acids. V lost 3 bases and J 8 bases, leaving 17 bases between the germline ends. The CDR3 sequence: CATSSGRGSEDIQYF. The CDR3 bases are TGTGCCACCAGCAGCGGGAGAGGGTCGGAGGACATTCAGTACTTC. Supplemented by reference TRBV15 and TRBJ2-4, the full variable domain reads DAMVIQNPRYQVTQFGKPVTLSCSQTLNHNVMYWYQQKSSQAPKLLFHYYDKDFNNEADTPDNFQSRRPNTSFCFLDIRSPGLGDTAMYLCATSSGRGSEDIQYFGAGTRLSVL.

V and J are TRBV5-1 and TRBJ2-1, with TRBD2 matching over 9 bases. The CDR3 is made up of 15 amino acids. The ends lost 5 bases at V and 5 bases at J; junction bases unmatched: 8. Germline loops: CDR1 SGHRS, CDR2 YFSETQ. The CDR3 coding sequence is TGCGCCAGCAGAGGGGGACTAGCTAACAACAATGAGCAGTTCTTC. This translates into CASRGGLANNNEQFF.

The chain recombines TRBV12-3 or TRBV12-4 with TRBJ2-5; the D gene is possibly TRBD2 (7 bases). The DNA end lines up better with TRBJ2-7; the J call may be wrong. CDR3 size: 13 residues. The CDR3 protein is CASSAGEGVEQYF. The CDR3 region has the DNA TGTGCCAGCAGTGCCGGGGAGGGGGTCGAGCAGTACTTC.

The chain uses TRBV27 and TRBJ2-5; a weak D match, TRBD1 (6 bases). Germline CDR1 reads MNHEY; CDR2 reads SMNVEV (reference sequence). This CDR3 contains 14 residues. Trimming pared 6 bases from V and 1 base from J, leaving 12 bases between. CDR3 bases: TGTGCCAGCAGAGGACAGTTCTTCCAAGAGACCCAGTACTTC. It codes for CASRGQFFQETQYF.

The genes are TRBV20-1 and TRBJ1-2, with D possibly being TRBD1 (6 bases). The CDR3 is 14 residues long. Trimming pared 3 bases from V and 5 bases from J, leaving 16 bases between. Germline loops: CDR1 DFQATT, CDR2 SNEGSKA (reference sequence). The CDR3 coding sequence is TGCAGTGCTAGGCGGGACACTGAGGGGTATGGCTACACCTTC. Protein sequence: CSARRDTEGYGYTF.

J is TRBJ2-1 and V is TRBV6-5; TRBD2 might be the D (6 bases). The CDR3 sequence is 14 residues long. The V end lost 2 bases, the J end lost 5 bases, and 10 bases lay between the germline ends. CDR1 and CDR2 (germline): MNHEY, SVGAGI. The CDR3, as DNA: TGTGCCAGCAGTTACCCGGGGGTAGACAATGAGCAGTTCTTC. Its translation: CASSYPGVDNEQFF.

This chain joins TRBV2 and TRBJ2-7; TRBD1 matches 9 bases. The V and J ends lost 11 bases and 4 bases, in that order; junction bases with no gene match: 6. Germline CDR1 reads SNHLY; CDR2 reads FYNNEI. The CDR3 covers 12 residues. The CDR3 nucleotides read TGTGCCGGGAAACAGGGGGCTTACGAGCAGTACTTC. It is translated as CAGKQGAYEQYF. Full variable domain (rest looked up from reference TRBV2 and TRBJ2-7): EPEVTQTPSHQVTQMGQEVILRCVPISNHLYFYWYRQILGQKVEFLVSFYNNEISEKSEIFDDQFSVERPDGSNFTLKIRSTKLEDSAMYFCAGKQGAYEQYFGPGTRLTVT.

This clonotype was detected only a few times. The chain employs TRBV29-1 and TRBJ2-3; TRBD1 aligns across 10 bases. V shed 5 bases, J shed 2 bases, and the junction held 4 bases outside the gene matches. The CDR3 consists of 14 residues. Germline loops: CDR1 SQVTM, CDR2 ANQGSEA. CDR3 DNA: TGCAGCGTTAGGGACAGGGGATACACAGATACGCAGTATTTT. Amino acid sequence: CSVRDRGYTDTQYF.

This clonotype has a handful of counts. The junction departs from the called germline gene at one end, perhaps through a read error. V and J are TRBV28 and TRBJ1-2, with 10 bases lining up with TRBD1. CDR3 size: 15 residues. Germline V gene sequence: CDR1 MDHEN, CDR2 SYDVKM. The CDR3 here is CASSLWDRGSYGYTF. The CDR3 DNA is TGTGCCAGCAGTCTATGGGACAGGGGATCCTATGGCTACACCTTC.

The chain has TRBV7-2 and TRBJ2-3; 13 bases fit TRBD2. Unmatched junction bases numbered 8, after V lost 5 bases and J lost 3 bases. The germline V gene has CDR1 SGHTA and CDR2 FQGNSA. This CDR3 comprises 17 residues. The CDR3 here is CASSLRTSGSGTDTQYF. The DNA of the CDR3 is TGTGCCAGCAGCCTCCGGACTAGCGGGAGCGGGACAGATACGCAGTATTTT.

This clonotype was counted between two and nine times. The CDR3 spells CASSQDWGLMGAEQYF. DNA for the CDR3: TGCGCCAGCAGCCAAGATTGGGGTCTCATGGGAGCCGAGCAGTACTTC. The chain carries TRBV4-3 and TRBJ2-4; a weak D match, TRBD2 (5 bases). The end of the DNA aligns better with TRBJ2-7, so the J call may be wrong. The length of the CDR3 is 16 residues. Germline-derived CDR1 and CDR2 are LGHNA and YSLEER.

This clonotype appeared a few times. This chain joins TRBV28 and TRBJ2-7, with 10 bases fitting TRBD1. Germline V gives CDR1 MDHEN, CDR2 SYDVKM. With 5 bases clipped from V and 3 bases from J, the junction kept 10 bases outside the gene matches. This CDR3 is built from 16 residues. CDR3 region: CASSSARDRGFYEQYF. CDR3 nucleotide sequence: TGTGCCAGCAGTAGCGCCCGGGACAGGGGTTTCTACGAGCAGTACTTC.

As DNA, the CDR3 is TGTGCCAGCAGCGAGGCAGGGGGCCTAGGTGAGCAGTACTTC. It encodes CASSEAGGLGEQYF. This rearrangement joins TRBV7-2 to TRBJ2-7; 8 nucleotides agree with TRBD1. V was pared by 5 bases and J by 7 bases, with 10 bases of the junction left unmatched. The CDR3 has 14 residues. Germline V gene lookup returns CDR1 SGHTA and CDR2 FQGNSA. Drawing the rest from reference TRBV7-2 and TRBJ2-7, the complete variable domain is GAGVSQSPSNKVTEKGKDVELRCDPISGHTALYWYRQSLGQGLEFLIYFQGNSAPDKSGLPSDRFSAERTGGSVSTLTIQRTQQEDSAVYLCASSEAGGLGEQYFGPGTRLTVT.

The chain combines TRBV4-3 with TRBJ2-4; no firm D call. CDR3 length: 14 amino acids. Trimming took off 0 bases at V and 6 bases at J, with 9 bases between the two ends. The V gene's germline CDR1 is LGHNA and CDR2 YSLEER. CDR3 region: CASSQDSVGNIQYF. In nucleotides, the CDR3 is TGCGCCAGCAGCCAAGATAGTGTGGGAAACATTCAGTACTTC.

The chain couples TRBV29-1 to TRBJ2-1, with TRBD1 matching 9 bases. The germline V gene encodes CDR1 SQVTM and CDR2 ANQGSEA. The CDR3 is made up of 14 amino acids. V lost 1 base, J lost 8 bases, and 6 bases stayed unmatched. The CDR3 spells CSVEGQGVTYEQFF. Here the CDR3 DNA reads TGCAGCGTTGAAGGACAGGGGGTGACATATGAGCAGTTCTTC.